This T cell receptor (beta chain) was identified during a study of shared clonotypes between healthy human individuals. The assay ran at deep level. Using immunoSEQ multiplex PCR, the repertoire was profiled, and TCRdb retains in-frame clones only, with some absent. The sample consists of 1,100,000 or so clones, about 84% of them appearing once. The length of the CDR3 is 17 residues. Germline loops: CDR1 LNHDA, CDR2 SQIVND (reference sequence). V lost 6 bases, J lost 6 bases, and 15 bases stayed unmatched. This clone has only a few counts. The chain has TRBV19 and TRBJ2-7, with TRBD2 matching over 12 bases. Specimen: memory CD4+ T cells from PBMCs. Subset given: CD45RA-negative fraction. This receptor was taken from a man in his late teens or twenties in good health. Some clones in this sample may be carry-over from other donors' samples. CDR3 loop: CASSLKPLAGGPSEQYF. The CDR3 bases are TGTGCCAGTAGCCTTAAACCTCTAGCGGGAGGGCCCTCCGAGCAGTACTTC.